The rows below give T cell receptor beta chains drawn from one sample of a study of blood T cells in healthy people across ages. Via MiXCR, TCRdb re-called the 5' RACE reads, giving one row per CDR3 protein. The repertoire holds 550,000 to 750,000 distinct CDR3 sequences, about 21% seen once, with 3% to 4.5% in the top ten. Sequencing used blood. The origin of the receptors is a man between 65 and 85 years old in good health. Each CDR3 is given with its conserved first and last residue. The D gene is left open where the match is weak. The listing skips clone size in some rows; elsewhere it reads once, few, many or a size class.

>16|TRBJ2-2|TRBD2|few|TRBV10-3
TGTGCCATCAGTGAGTCGACCGCTAGCGGGAGAGGAGGGCTGTTTTTT
CAISESTASGRGGLFF
>16|TRBJ2-5|-|-|TRBV28
TGTGCCAGCAGCTTTTTCGGCAGGGGGAGGGTGGAGACCCAGTACTTC
CASSFFGRGRVETQYF
>17|TRBJ2-2|TRBD2|-|TRBV6-2/TRBV6-3
TGTACCAGCAGTTACAATCCAGCGGGGACGAACACCGGGGAGCTGTTTTTT
CTSSYNPAGTNTGELFF
>15|TRBJ2-1|TRBD2|few|TRBV12-3/TRBV12-4
TGTGCCAGCAGTTATGTCCTAGCGGGAGGGATTGAGCAGTTCTTC
CASSYVLAGGIEQFF
>14|TRBJ1-5|-|-|TRBV18
TGTGCCAGCTCACCAGTGGCTGGCAATCACCCCCAGCATTTT
CASSPVAGNHPQHF
>12|TRBJ1-5|-|-|TRBV12-3/TRBV12-4
TGTGCCAGCAGTGCCAAAAATCAGCCCCAGCATTTT
CASSAKNQPQHF
>15|TRBJ1-4|TRBD1|few|TRBV9
TGTGCCAGCAGCGTAGGGACAGGGGGATACGAAAAACTGTTTTTT
CASSVGTGGYEKLFF
>14|TRBJ2-1|-|few|TRBV29-1
TGCAGCGTTGAGTCCCCAAGAGTATACAATGAGCAGTTCTTC
CSVESPRVYNEQFF
>13|TRBJ1-6|TRBD1|few|TRBV7-9
TGTGCCAGCAGCCAAGACAGGGGACCACCCCTCCACTTT
CASSQDRGPPLHF
>13|TRBJ1-4|-|-|TRBV12-3/TRBV12-4
TGTGCCAGCAGTTTAGCGCGGGGTGAAAAACTGTTTTTT
CASSLARGEKLFF
>16|TRBJ2-1|-|few|TRBV20-1
TGCAGTGCTACGGAAACACAAACGACAGTATACAATGAGCAGTTCTTC
CSATETQTTVYNEQFF
>13|TRBJ2-5|TRBD1|once|TRBV27
TGTGCCAGCAAGGGACAGAAAAAAGAGACCCAGTACTTC
CASKGQKKETQYF
>13|TRBJ2-6|-|many|TRBV7-3
TGTGCCAGCAGGGGCTCTGGGGCCAACGTCCTGACTTTC
CASRGSGANVLTF
>14|TRBJ2-3|TRBD2|many|TRBV20-1
TGCAGTGCTTCTAGCGGGAGGGCGACAGATACGCAGTATTTT
CSASSGRATDTQYF
>16|TRBJ2-1|TRBD2|-|TRBV14
TGTGCCAGCAGCCAACTAACTAGCGGGTCTAACAATGAGCAGTTCTTC
CASSQLTSGSNNEQFF
>15|TRBJ1-2|TRBD1|-|TRBV14
TGTGCCAGCAGCCCAGCGGGACAGGGCAATATTGGCTACACCTTC
CASSPAGQGNIGYTF
>17|TRBJ2-5|TRBD2|-|TRBV28
TGTGCCAGCAGTTTTGAGGGGCTCAGCGGGAGTCGGGAGACCCAGTACTTC
CASSFEGLSGSRETQYF
>13|TRBJ1-1|-|few|TRBV7-9
TGTGCCAGCATCTCCGAGGGGGGAACTGAAGCTTTCTTT
CASISEGGTEAFF
>15|TRBJ2-6|-|-|TRBV6-1
TGTGCCAGCAGCCCCTCCCGATCTGGGGCCAACGTCCTGACTTTC
CASSPSRSGANVLTF
>14|TRBJ2-7|-|-|TRBV7-6
TGTGCCAGCAGCGCACCCGACAGATCCTACGAGCAGTACTTC
CASSAPDRSYEQYF
>12|TRBJ2-5|-|medium-sized|TRBV7-9
TGTGCCAGCAGTAGGGGTCAAGAGACCCAGTACTTC
CASSRGQETQYF
>12|TRBJ2-5|TRBD2|-|TRBV29-1
TGCAACGTTGACGGGGGGGGAGAGACCCAGTACTTC
CNVDGGGETQYF